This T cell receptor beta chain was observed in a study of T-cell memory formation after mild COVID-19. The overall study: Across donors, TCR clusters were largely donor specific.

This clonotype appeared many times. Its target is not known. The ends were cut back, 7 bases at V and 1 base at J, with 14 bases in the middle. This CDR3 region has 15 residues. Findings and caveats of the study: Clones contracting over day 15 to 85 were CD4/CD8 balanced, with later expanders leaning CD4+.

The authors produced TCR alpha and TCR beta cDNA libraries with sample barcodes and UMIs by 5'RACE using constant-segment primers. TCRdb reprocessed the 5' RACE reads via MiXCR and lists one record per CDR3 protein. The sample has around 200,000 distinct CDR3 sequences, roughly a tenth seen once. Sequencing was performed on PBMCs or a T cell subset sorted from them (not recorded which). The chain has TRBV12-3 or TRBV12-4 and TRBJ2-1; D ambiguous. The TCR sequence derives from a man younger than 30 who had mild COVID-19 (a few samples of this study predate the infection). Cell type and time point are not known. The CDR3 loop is CASNHRRVSYNEQFF. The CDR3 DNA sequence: TGTGCCAGCAACCATAGGCGAGTATCCTACAATGAGCAGTTCTTC.